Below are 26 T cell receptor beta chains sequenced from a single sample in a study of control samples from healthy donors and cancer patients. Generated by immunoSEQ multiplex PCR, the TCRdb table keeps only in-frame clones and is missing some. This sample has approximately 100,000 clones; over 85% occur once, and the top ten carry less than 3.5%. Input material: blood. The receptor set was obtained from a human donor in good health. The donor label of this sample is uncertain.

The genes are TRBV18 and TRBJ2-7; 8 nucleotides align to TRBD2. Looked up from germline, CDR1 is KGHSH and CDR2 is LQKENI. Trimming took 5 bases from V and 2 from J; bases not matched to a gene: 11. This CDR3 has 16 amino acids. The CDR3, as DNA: TGTGCCAGCTCAAACCGGGGGGGCAGGACGGCCTACGAGCAGTACTTC. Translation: CASSNRGGRTAYEQYF.

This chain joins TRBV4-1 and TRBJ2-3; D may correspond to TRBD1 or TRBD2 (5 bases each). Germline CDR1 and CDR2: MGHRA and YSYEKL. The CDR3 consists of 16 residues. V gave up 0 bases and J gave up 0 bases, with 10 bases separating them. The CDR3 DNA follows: TGCGCCAGCAGCCAAGATTGGGGACGGAGCACAGATACGCAGTATTTT. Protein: CASSQDWGRSTDTQYF.

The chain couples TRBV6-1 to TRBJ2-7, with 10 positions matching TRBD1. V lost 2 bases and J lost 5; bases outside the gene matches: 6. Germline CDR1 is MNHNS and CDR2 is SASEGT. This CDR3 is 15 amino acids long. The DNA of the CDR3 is TGTGCCAGCAGTGAATCGACAGGGGGCATGAACGAGCAGTACTTC. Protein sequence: CASSESTGGMNEQYF.

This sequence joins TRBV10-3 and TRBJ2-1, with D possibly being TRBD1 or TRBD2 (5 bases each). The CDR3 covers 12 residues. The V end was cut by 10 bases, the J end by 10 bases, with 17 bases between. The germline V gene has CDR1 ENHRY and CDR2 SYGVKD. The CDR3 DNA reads TGTGCCACCGGAGCTGGATGGGACGAGCAGTTCTTC. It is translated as CATGAGWDEQFF.

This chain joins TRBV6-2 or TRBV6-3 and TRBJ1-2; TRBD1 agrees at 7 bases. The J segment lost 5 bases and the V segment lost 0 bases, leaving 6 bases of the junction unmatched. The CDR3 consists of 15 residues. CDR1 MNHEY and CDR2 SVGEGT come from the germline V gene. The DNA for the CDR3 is TGTGCCAGCAGTTACTCGACAGGGCTGTGGTATGGCTACACCTTC. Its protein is CASSYSTGLWYGYTF.

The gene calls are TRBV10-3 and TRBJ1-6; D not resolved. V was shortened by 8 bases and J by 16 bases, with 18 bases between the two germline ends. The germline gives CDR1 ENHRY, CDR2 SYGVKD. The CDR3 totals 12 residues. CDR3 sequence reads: CAIGSQFRPLHF. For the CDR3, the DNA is TGTGCCATCGGTTCACAGTTCCGACCGCTCCACTTT.

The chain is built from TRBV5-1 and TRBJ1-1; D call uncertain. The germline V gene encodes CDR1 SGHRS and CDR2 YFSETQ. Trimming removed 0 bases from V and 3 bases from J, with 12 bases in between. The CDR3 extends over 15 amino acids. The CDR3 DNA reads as TGCGCCAGCAGCTTGGTTTTTTCGGAGGACACTGAAGCTTTCTTT. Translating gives CASSLVFSEDTEAFF.

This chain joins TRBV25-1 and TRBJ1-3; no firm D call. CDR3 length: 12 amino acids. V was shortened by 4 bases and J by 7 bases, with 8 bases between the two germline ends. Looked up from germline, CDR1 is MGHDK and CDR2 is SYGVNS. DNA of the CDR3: TGTGCCAGCAGTGGGGGTGGCAACACCATATATTTT. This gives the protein CASSGGGNTIYF.

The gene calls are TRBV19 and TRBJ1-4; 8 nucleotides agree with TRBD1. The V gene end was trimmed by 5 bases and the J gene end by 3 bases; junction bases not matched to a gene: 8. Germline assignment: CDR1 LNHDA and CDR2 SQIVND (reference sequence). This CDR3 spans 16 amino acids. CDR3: CASSPDRGTANEKLFF. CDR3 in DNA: TGTGCCAGTAGTCCCGACAGGGGTACGGCTAATGAAAAACTGTTTTTT.

The CDR3 nucleotides read TGCAGCGCTGGACAGGGTGGCAATGAAAAACTGTTTTTT. Translation gives CSAGQGGNEKLFF. The chain recombines TRBV29-1 with TRBJ1-4, with 8 bases lining up with TRBD1. The CDR3 extends over 13 amino acids. V lost 7 bases, J lost 5 bases, and 6 bases stayed unmatched. The germline CDR1 and CDR2 sequences are SQVTM and ANQGSEA.

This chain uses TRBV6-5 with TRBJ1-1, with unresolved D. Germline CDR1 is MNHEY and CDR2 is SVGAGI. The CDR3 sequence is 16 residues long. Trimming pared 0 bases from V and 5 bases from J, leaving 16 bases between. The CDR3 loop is CASSYSSSKIGTEAFF. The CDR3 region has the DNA TGTGCCAGCAGTTACTCCTCTAGTAAAATTGGGACTGAAGCTTTCTTT.

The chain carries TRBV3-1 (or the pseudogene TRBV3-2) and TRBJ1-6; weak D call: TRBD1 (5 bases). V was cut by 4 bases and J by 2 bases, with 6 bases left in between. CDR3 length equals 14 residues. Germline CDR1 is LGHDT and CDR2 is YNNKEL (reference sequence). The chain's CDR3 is CASSRDAYNSPLHF. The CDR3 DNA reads TGTGCCAGCAGCCGGGACGCCTATAATTCACCCCTCCACTTT.

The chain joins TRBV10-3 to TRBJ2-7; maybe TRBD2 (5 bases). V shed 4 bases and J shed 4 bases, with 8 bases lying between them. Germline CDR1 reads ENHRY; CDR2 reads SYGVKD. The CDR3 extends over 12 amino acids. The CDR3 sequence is CAISGTLYEQYV. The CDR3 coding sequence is TGTGCCATCAGTGGGACTCTTTACGAGCAGTACGTC.

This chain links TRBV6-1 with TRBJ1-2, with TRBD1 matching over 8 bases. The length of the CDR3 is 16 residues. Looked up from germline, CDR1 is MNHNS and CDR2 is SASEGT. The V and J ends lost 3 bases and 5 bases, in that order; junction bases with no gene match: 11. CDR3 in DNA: TGTGCCAGCAGTGATAGGGACAGGTGGGCCTCATATGGCTACACCTTC. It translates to CASSDRDRWASYGYTF.

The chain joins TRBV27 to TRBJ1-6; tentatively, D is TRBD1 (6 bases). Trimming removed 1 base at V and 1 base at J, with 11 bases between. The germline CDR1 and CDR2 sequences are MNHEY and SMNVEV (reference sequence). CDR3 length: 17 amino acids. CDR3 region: CASSLLPGVSYNSPLHF. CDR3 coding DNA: TGTGCCAGCAGTTTATTGCCAGGGGTGTCCTATAATTCACCCCTCCACTTT.

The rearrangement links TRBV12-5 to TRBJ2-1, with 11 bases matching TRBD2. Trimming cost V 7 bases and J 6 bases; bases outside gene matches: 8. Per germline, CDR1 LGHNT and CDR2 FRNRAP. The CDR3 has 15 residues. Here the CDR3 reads CASALSGGAGNEQFF. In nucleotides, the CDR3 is TGTGCTAGTGCCCTTAGCGGGGGGGCGGGCAATGAGCAGTTCTTC.

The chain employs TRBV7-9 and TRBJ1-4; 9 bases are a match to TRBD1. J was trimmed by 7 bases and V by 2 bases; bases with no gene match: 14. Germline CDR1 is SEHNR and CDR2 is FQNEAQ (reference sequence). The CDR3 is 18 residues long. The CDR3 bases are TGTGCCAGCAGCTTACCCAGCGCCGGACAGGGGTGGGTTGAAAAACTGTTTTTT. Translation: CASSLPSAGQGWVEKLFF.

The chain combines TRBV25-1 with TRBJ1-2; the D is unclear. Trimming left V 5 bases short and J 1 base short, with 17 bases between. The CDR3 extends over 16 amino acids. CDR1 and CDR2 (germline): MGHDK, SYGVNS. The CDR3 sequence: CASSPPPGSDNYGYTF. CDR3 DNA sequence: TGTGCCAGCAGTCCACCTCCAGGCTCAGATAACTATGGCTACACCTTC.

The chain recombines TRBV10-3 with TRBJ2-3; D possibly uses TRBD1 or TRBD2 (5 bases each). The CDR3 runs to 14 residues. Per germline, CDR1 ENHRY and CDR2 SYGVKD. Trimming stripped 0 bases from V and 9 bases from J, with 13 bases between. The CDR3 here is CAISESGTLETQYF. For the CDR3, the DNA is TGTGCCATCAGTGAGTCGGGGACGTTAGAAACGCAGTATTTT.

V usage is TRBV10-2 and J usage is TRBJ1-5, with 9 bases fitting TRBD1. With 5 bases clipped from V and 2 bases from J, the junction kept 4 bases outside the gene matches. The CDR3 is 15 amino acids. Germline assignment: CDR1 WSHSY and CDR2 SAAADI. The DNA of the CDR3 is TGCGCCAGCAGTATGGACAGGGGCGGCAATCAGCCCCAGCATTTT. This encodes CASSMDRGGNQPQHF.

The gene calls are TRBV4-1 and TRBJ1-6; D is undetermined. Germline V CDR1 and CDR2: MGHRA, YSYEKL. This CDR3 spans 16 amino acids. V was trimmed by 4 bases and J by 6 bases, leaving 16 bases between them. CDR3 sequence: CASSRTGIALNSPLHF. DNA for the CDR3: TGCGCCAGCAGCCGGACGGGGATTGCCCTTAATTCACCCCTCCACTTT.

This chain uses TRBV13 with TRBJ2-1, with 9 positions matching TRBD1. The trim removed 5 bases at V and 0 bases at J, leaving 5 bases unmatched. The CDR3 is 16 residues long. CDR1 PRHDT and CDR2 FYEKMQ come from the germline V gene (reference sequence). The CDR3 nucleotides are TGTGCCAGCAGCCCTGGGACAGGGAGCTCCTACAATGAGCAGTTCTTC. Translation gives CASSPGTGSSYNEQFF.

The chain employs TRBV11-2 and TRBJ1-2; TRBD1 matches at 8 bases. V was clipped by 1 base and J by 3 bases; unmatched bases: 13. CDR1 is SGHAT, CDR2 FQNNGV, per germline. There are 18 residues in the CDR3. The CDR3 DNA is TGTGCCAGCAGCTTAGTTCAGAAGGACAGGGCAACGGACTATGGCTACACCTTC. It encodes CASSLVQKDRATDYGYTF.

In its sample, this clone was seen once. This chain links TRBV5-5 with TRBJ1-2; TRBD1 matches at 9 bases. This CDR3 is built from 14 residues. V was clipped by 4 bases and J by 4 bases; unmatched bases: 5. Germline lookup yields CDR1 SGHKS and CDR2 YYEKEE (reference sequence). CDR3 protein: CASSPGQGSYGYTF. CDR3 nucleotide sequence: TGTGCCAGCAGCCCGGGACAGGGCAGCTATGGCTACACCTTC.

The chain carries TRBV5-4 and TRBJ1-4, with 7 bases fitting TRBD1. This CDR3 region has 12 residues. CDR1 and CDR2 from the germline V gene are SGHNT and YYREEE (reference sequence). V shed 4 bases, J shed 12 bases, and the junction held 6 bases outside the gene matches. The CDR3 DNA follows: TGTGCCAGCAGCGAAGGACAGGAGGAACTGTTTTTT. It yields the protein CASSEGQEELFF.

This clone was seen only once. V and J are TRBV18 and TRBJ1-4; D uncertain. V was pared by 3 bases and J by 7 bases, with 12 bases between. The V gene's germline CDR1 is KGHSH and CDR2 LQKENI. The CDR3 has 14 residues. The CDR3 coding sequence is TGTGCCAGCTCACCCCAGAAGAATATTGAAAAACTGTTTTTT. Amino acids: CASSPQKNIEKLFF. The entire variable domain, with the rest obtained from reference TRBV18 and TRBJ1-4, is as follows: NAGVMQNPRHLVRRRGQEARLRCSPMKGHSHVYWYRQLPEEGLKFMVYLQKENIIDESGMPKERFSAEFPKEGPSILRIQQVVRGDSAAYFCASSPQKNIEKLFFGSGTQLSVL.